These 29 T cell receptor beta chains share one sample of origin, sequenced in a study of HIV-infected patients and healthy controls. The repertoire came from unfractionated whole blood and reflected all unsorted peripheral T cells. 450 to 600 ng RNA was reverse transcribed with alpha and beta constant-region primers. Alpha and beta chain libraries were made separately by chain-specific third strand synthesis with multiplexing indices. TCRdb reprocessed the 5' RACE reads via MiXCR and lists one record per CDR3 protein. The data hold roughly 9,000 distinct CDR3 sequences, with about 5.8% observed a single time. Source material: blood. The origin of the receptors is an adult in good health.

In this sample, this clonotype turned up many times. The chain's CDR3 is CASRATGPPYEQYF. CDR3 bases: TGTGCCAGCAGGGCGACAGGGCCGCCCTACGAGCAGTACTTC. The chain uses TRBV28 and TRBJ2-7; 7 bases fit TRBD1. CDR1 and CDR2 (germline): MDHEN, SYDVKM. The ends lost 6 bases at V and 2 bases at J; junction bases unmatched: 7. The CDR3 length is 14 residues.

This clonotype is labeled medium-sized. For the CDR3, the DNA is TGTGCCATCAGCGGGGGACAGCGCGGCCATGAGCAGTTCTTC. This sequence encodes CAISGGQRGHEQFF. The chain is built from TRBV10-3 and TRBJ2-1, with a tentative D call TRBD1 (7 bases). Germline V gene sequence: CDR1 ENHRY, CDR2 SYGVKD. The CDR3 totals 14 residues. The V end was cut by 6 bases, the J end by 8 bases, with 17 bases between.

This clonotype is judged medium-sized. V and J are TRBV7-9 and TRBJ2-7; D not certain. The CDR3 runs to 12 residues. From germline, CDR1 is SEHNR and CDR2 FQNEAQ (reference sequence). V was cut by 5 bases and J by 0 bases, with 5 bases left in between. The CDR3 reads CASSMDSYEQYF. The CDR3 nucleotides read TGTGCCAGCAGCATGGACTCCTACGAGCAGTACTTC.

This clonotype was observed many times. The rearrangement joins TRBV12-3 or TRBV12-4 to TRBJ1-6; D unclear. V gave up 3 bases and J gave up 19 bases, with 19 bases separating them. This CDR3 has 13 amino acids. The CDR3 protein is CASSLGLNYFSHF. The CDR3 DNA sequence: TGTGCCAGCAGTTTGGGGTTGAACTACTTCTCTCACTTT.

The V and J genes are TRBV20-1 and TRBJ2-3; TRBD2 matches 11 bases. Germline CDR1 is DFQATT and CDR2 is SNEGSKA (reference sequence). The CDR3 totals 17 residues. Trimming cost V 5 bases and J 2 bases; bases outside gene matches: 12. This chain's CDR3 is CSARPTLAGGFTDTQYF. The DNA for the CDR3 is TGCAGTGCTCGCCCCACCCTAGCGGGGGGCTTCACAGATACGCAGTATTTT.

In its sample, this clonotype is medium-sized (0.01 to 0.1%). This chain links TRBV29-1 with TRBJ1-4; no firm D call. Trimming cost V 4 bases and J 4 bases, with 10 bases left between them. Germline V gives CDR1 SQVTM, CDR2 ANQGSEA. CDR3 length equals 13 residues. The CDR3 loop is CSVGPNRNEKLFF. The CDR3 coding sequence is TGCAGCGTTGGCCCGAACCGTAATGAAAAACTGTTTTTT. Looking up the rest from reference TRBV29-1 and TRBJ1-4 gives the full variable domain: SAVISQKPSRDICQRGTSLTIQCQVDSQVTMMFWYRQQPGQSLTLIATANQGSEATYESGFVIDKFPISRPNLTFSTLTVSNMSPEDSSIYLCSVGPNRNEKLFFGSGTQLSVL.

This clonotype has ten or more counts. This chain connects TRBV19 to TRBJ2-3; TRBD2 matches at 8 bases. This CDR3 comprises 16 residues. V shed 3 bases and J 4 bases; nucleotides not matched to a gene: 9. Germline lookup yields CDR1 LNHDA and CDR2 SQIVND (reference sequence). CDR3 amino acids: CASSIPSGRSADTQYF. The CDR3 DNA reads as TGTGCCAGTAGTATTCCGAGCGGGAGATCCGCAGATACGCAGTATTTT.

This clonotype appeared many times. This chain joins TRBV30 and TRBJ1-2; 10 bases agree with TRBD1. This CDR3 region has 15 residues. V lost 2 bases, J lost 5 bases, and 8 bases stayed unmatched. Germline V lookup: CDR1 GTSNPN, CDR2 SVGIG (reference sequence). CDR3 region: CAWSRRTGGSYGYTF. The DNA for the CDR3 is TGTGCCTGGAGTCGAAGGACAGGGGGAAGTTATGGCTACACCTTC.

This rearrangement joins TRBV30 to TRBJ2-7; TRBD2 matches at 10 bases. Germline CDR1 GTSNPN, CDR2 SVGIG (reference sequence). V shed 2 bases and J 3 bases; nucleotides not matched to a gene: 10. CDR3 length equals 16 residues. CDR3 sequence (DNA): TGTGCCTGGAGTCCTACCAAACTAGCGGGAAACTACGAGCAGTACTTC. As protein: CAWSPTKLAGNYEQYF.

This clonotype has just a few counts. V and J are TRBV27 and TRBJ1-5; TRBD1 is a possible D gene (6 bases). Trimming took off 9 bases at V and 2 bases at J, with 23 bases between the two ends. This CDR3 has 17 residues. Germline CDR1 is MNHEY and CDR2 is SMNVEV (reference sequence). CDR3: CASKPLLRGPGNQPQHF. The CDR3 DNA sequence: TGTGCCAGTAAACCCCTACTCAGGGGTCCTGGCAATCAGCCCCAGCATTTT.

In its sample, this clonotype ranks as medium-sized. The genes are TRBV6-4 and TRBJ1-5; D remains unclear. The CDR3 runs 14 residues. The V gene's germline CDR1 is MRHNA and CDR2 SNTAGT. V was clipped by 7 bases and J by 0 bases, with 10 bases between them. CDR3 nucleotides: TGTGCCAGCAACCGGGGAGTTAGCAATCAGCCCCAGCATTTT. Amino acids: CASNRGVSNQPQHF.

This clonotype was seen many times. V gene TRBV20-1 combines with J gene TRBJ2-1; 8 nucleotides line up with TRBD2. This CDR3 comprises 16 residues. J gave up 2 bases and V 3 bases, and 9 bases lay outside the gene matches. The V gene's germline CDR1 is DFQATT and CDR2 SNEGSKA (reference sequence). The CDR3 sequence is CSASRLAGNTYNEQFF. The DNA of the CDR3 is TGCAGTGCTAGTCGGTTAGCGGGAAATACCTACAATGAGCAGTTCTTC.

The sample holds many counts of this clonotype. The V gene is TRBV21-1, the J gene TRBJ1-1; the D call of TRBD1 is as the table states it, not checked on the DNA. TRBV21-1 is a pseudogene segment. The CDR3 runs to 16 residues. The CDR3 is CASYVPGLYTNTEAFF. The CDR3 nucleotides are TGTGCCAGTTATGTGCCGGGCCTCTACACAAACACTGAAGCTTTCTTT.

In this sample, this clonotype turned up many times. The V call is TRBV12-3 or TRBV12-4, the J call TRBJ1-1; weak D call: TRBD1 (5 bases). Trimming left V 1 base short and J 11 bases short, with 14 bases between. The CDR3 has 13 amino acids. DNA for the CDR3: TGTGCCAGCAGTTTAGGGGACGTCCCCGGCGCTTTCTTT. Protein: CASSLGDVPGAFF.

In its sample, this clonotype was seen many times. The rearrangement joins TRBV9 to TRBJ2-7, with D maybe TRBD2 (6 bases). CDR1 and CDR2 from the germline V gene are SGDLS and YYNGEE. The V end was cut by 2 bases, the J end by 3 bases, with 12 bases between. CDR3 length equals 14 residues. The CDR3, as DNA: TGTGCCAGCAGCGTCGGGGGACGTAACTACGAGCAGTACTTC. Its protein product is CASSVGGRNYEQYF.

This clonotype is termed medium-sized. The V gene is TRBV2, the J gene TRBJ2-1; D is undetermined. Trimming took off 6 bases at V and 7 bases at J, with 10 bases between the two ends. Germline assignment: CDR1 SNHLY and CDR2 FYNNEI. The CDR3 length is 12 residues. The CDR3 here is CASSPPLNEQFF. The CDR3, as DNA: TGTGCCAGCAGCCCTCCCTTGAATGAGCAGTTCTTC.

This clonotype rates as medium-sized. This chain uses TRBV5-1 with TRBJ1-1; no definite D call. Per the germline V gene, CDR1 is SGHRS and CDR2 is YFSETQ. This CDR3 is built from 13 residues. V lost 0 bases to trimming and J lost 3 bases, with 6 bases between them. The CDR3 nucleotides are TGCGCCAGCAGCTTGGTGCGGGACACTGAAGCTTTCTTT. Amino acids: CASSLVRDTEAFF.

Remarks on this clonotype: One junction end does not reproduce the germline sequence, and a read error may be involved. The CDR3 sequence is CASSQDRRTSGRLDF. CDR3 nucleotides: TGTGCCAGCAGCCAAGATCGGAGGACTAGCGGGAGACTGGATTTT. The chain has TRBV3-1 and TRBJ2-3; 13 bases are a match to TRBD2. The CDR3 length is 15 residues. Germline assignment: CDR1 LGHDT and CDR2 YNNKEL (reference sequence).

This clonotype is labeled as medium-sized. The genes are TRBV4-2 and TRBJ2-7, with TRBD1 identical over 12 bases. This CDR3 has 17 residues. The germline V gene has CDR1 LGHNA and CDR2 YNFKEQ. With 4 bases clipped from V and 5 bases from J, the junction kept 12 bases outside the gene matches. The CDR3 DNA follows: TGTGCCAGCAGCCCCCTACGAGGGGACAGGGGGCAGGACGAGCAGTACTTC. Its protein product is CASSPLRGDRGQDEQYF.

This clonotype was seen at least ten times. The rearrangement links TRBV6-2 or TRBV6-3 to TRBJ2-5, with 7 bases lining up with TRBD2. V gave up 5 bases and J gave up 2 bases; unmatched junction bases: 2. The CDR3 extends over 13 amino acids. Looked up from germline, CDR1 is MNHEY and CDR2 is SVGEGT. The CDR3 here is CASSRAGQETQYF. The CDR3 DNA reads as TGTGCCAGCAGTCGAGCGGGACAAGAGACCCAGTACTTC.

By its share, this clonotype is medium-sized. The chain employs TRBV28 and TRBJ2-3, with D unresolved. The CDR3 runs to 13 residues. Germline CDR1 reads MDHEN; CDR2 reads SYDVKM. The germline V and J ends were trimmed by 2 bases and 4 bases, with 7 bases remaining between them. The CDR3, as DNA: TGTGCCAGCAGTTTAAACGGACCAGATACGCAGTATTTT. As protein: CASSLNGPDTQYF. The full variable domain, with the rest looked up from reference TRBV28 and TRBJ2-3, is DVKVTQSSRYLVKRTGEKVFLECVQDMDHENMFWYRQDPGLGLRLIYFSYDVKMKEKGDIPEGYSVSREKKERFSLILESASTNQTSMYLCASSLNGPDTQYFGPGTRLTVL.

The chain recombines TRBV12-3 or TRBV12-4 with TRBJ2-7; perhaps TRBD1 as D (6 bases). V lost 4 bases to trimming and J lost 4 bases, with 17 bases between them. The CDR3 contains 15 residues. The CDR3 nucleotides are TGTGCCAGCAGTTCACCGGGACACGGCCGTTACGAGCAGTACTTC. Its protein product is CASSSPGHGRYEQYF.

The chain couples TRBV4-2 to TRBJ2-3, with TRBD2 matching 8 bases. The CDR3 loop spans 18 amino acids. The germline CDR1 and CDR2 sequences are LGHNA and YNFKEQ. V lost 0 bases to trimming and J lost 5 bases; unmatched junction nucleotides: 13. This chain's CDR3 is CASSQEGEGGRRIDTQYF. The DNA of the CDR3 is TGTGCCAGCAGCCAAGAGGGGGAAGGCGGGAGGAGAATAGATACGCAGTATTTT.

This clonotype is deemed medium-sized. The V call is TRBV7-6, the J call TRBJ2-5, with D maybe TRBD2 (6 bases). There are 12 residues in the CDR3. The V and J ends lost 6 bases and 5 bases respectively, with 10 bases between them. Germline CDR1 and CDR2: SGHVS and FNYEAQ. Here the CDR3 reads CASRLAGETQYF. CDR3 nucleotide sequence: TGTGCCAGCAGACTAGCAGGGGAGACCCAGTACTTC.

By its share, this clonotype is medium-sized. The chain recombines TRBV6-1 with TRBJ2-3; 10 bases match TRBD2. V was pared by 0 bases and J by 2 bases, with 5 bases of the junction left unmatched. The CDR3 length is 17 residues. Germline CDR1 MNHNS, CDR2 SASEGT. The CDR3 loop is CASSEAASGGFTDTQYF. DNA for the CDR3: TGTGCCAGCAGTGAAGCGGCTAGCGGGGGCTTCACAGATACGCAGTATTTT.

By frequency in the sample, this clonotype is medium-sized. V is TRBV5-6 and J is TRBJ1-1, with 12 nucleotides matching TRBD1. This CDR3 contains 16 residues. With V trimmed by 4 bases and J by 6 bases, 10 bases remained unmatched. CDR1 is SGHDT, CDR2 YYEEEE, per germline. The CDR3, as DNA: TGTGCCAGCAGCATCGGGACAGGGGGCCGGGGCCCTGAAGCTTTCTTT. Amino acid sequence: CASSIGTGGRGPEAFF. Full variable domain (remainder filled in from reference TRBV5-6 and TRBJ1-1): DAGVTQSPTHLIKTRGQQVTLRCSPKSGHDTVSWYQQALGQGPQFIFQYYEEEERQRGNFPDRFSGHQFPNYSSELNVNALLLGDSALYLCASSIGTGGRGPEAFFGQGTRLTVV.

Relative to its sample, this clonotype is medium-sized. The chain uses TRBV12-3 or TRBV12-4 and TRBJ2-2; TRBD1 is a possible D gene (6 bases). The V gene lost 6 bases and the J gene lost 3 bases, with 8 bases spanning the gap. This CDR3 is 13 amino acids long. CDR3 loop: CASRYRDTGELFF. The CDR3 region has the DNA TGTGCCAGCAGGTACAGGGACACCGGGGAGCTGTTTTTT.

This clonotype is medium-sized in the sample. The genes are TRBV18 and TRBJ2-3; D is perhaps TRBD1 (5 bases). The CDR3 is 15 amino acids. Trimming left V 5 bases short and J 3 bases short, with 15 bases between. Germline CDR1 and CDR2: KGHSH and LQKENI. As DNA, the CDR3 is TGTGCCAGCTCAACCCTCCTGCCAGGGACAGATACGCAGTATTTT. Protein sequence: CASSTLLPGTDTQYF.

This clonotype is labeled as medium-sized. The chain uses TRBV7-2 and TRBJ2-3; TRBD2 might be the D (8 bases). Germline CDR1 and CDR2: SGHTA and FQGNSA. V shed 4 bases and J shed 4 bases, with 21 bases lying between them. The CDR3 length is 17 residues. CDR3 sequence reads: CASSSYTSGGGADTQYF. The CDR3 DNA reads TGTGCCAGCAGCTCGTATACTAGCGGAGGGGGCGCAGATACGCAGTATTTT.